The 25 T cell receptor beta chains below all came from one sample that was sequenced in a study of T-cell reconstitution after alpha-beta-depleted transplantation in children. Unique molecular identifiers were incorporated when the TCRbeta library was constructed. One entry per CDR3 protein results from TCRdb running MiXCR on the PCR reads. The table includes 580,000 or so distinct CDR3 sequences, 23% detected once. The starting material was PBMCs, mostly from graft donor cells, obtained 360 days after TCRalphabeta/CD19-depleted stem cell transplant. The source is a boy in the first two years of life who had a stem cell transplant for acute myeloid leukemia, so the T cells may come from the graft donor.

The chain couples TRBV15 to TRBJ2-1, with D possibly matching TRBD1 (6 bases). Trimming took off 7 bases at V and 4 bases at J, with 11 bases between the two ends. Germline values: CDR1 LNHNV, CDR2 YYDKDF (reference sequence). This CDR3 is 13 amino acids long. The DNA for the CDR3 is TGTGCCACCAAGAGCGGACAGTACAATGAGCAGTTCTTC. It codes for CATKSGQYNEQFF. Full variable domain (remainder filled in from reference TRBV15 and TRBJ2-1): DAMVIQNPRYQVTQFGKPVTLSCSQTLNHNVMYWYQQKSSQAPKLLFHYYDKDFNNEADTPDNFQSRRPNTSFCFLDIRSPGLGDTAMYLCATKSGQYNEQFFGPGTRLTVL.

V and J are TRBV18 and TRBJ1-1, with D perhaps TRBD1 (5 bases). Germline V gene lookup returns CDR1 KGHSH and CDR2 LQKENI. The CDR3 is made up of 14 amino acids. Deletions cut 2 bases from V and 3 bases from J, with 10 bases between. The DNA for the CDR3 is TGTGCCAGCTCACCAGGGGCAGAGCACACTGAAGCTTTCTTT. It translates to CASSPGAEHTEAFF. The complete variable domain, with remaining parts taken from reference TRBV18 and TRBJ1-1, reads NAGVMQNPRHLVRRRGQEARLRCSPMKGHSHVYWYRQLPEEGLKFMVYLQKENIIDESGMPKERFSAEFPKEGPSILRIQQVVRGDSAAYFCASSPGAEHTEAFFGQGTRLTVV.

This clonotype came up a few times. The rearrangement uses TRBV20-1 and TRBJ2-5; D perhaps matches TRBD2 (6 bases). This CDR3 contains 16 residues. V lost 6 bases and J lost 5, with 25 bases in between. Germline-derived CDR1 and CDR2 are DFQATT and SNEGSKA (reference sequence). The CDR3 loop reads CSARPPWRGSTETQYF. In nucleotides, the CDR3 is TGCAGTGCCCGCCCCCCCTGGCGGGGTTCGACGGAGACCCAGTACTTC.

As to this clonotype: This may be a read error, as it is one base from a much larger clone. V and J are TRBV5-5 and TRBJ1-1; D unclear. The CDR3 contains 11 residues. CDR1 and CDR2 (germline): SGHKS, YYEKEE (reference sequence). With 10 bases removed from V and 0 bases from J, the gap between germline ends came to 7 bases. CDR3 nucleotides: TGTGCCGGCCTCTTGAACACTGAAGCTTTCTTT. It codes for CAGLLNTEAFF.

The chain has TRBV28 and TRBJ2-3; D not certain. Looked up from germline, CDR1 is MDHEN and CDR2 is SYDVKM. With 5 bases removed from V and 3 bases from J, the gap between germline ends came to 15 bases. The CDR3 is 15 amino acids. Written as DNA, the CDR3 is TGTGCCAGCAGTCCGCTTGTCGATCGAACAGATACGCAGTATTTT. Its translation: CASSPLVDRTDTQYF.

This clonotype was observed at least ten times. This chain links TRBV5-1 with TRBJ2-1, with 10 nucleotides matching TRBD2. V shed 2 bases and J 6 bases; nucleotides not matched to a gene: 8. The CDR3 spans 16 residues. CDR1 is SGHRS and CDR2 is YFSETQ in the germline V gene. The CDR3 spells CASSLSGLAAPNEQFF. The CDR3 DNA reads as TGCGCCAGCAGCTTAAGCGGACTAGCGGCGCCCAATGAGCAGTTCTTC. Full variable domain (outside the CDR3, taken from reference TRBV5-1 and TRBJ2-1): KAGVTQTPRYLIKTRGQQVTLSCSPISGHRSVSWYQQTPGQGLQFLFEYFSETQRNKGNFPGRFSGRQFSNSRSEMNVSTLELGDSALYLCASSLSGLAAPNEQFFGPGTRLTVL.

The genes are TRBV7-2 and TRBJ1-1; D might be TRBD1 (6 bases). Trimming cost V 5 bases and J 5 bases, with 12 bases left between them. The germline V gene has CDR1 SGHTA and CDR2 FQGNSA. The CDR3 extends over 13 amino acids. The CDR3 region has the DNA TGTGCCAGCAGCAATAGGGGGGGGACTGAAGCTTTCTTT. Translated: CASSNRGGTEAFF.

Written as DNA, the CDR3 is TGCAGTGCACCGGCCCCTGAAGCTTTCTTT. This gives the protein CSAPAPEAFF. This sequence joins TRBV20-1 and TRBJ1-1; D is ambiguous. Trimming cost V 6 bases and J 6 bases, with 8 bases left between them. The CDR3 length is 10 residues. Germline V lookup: CDR1 DFQATT, CDR2 SNEGSKA (reference sequence).

This clonotype was seen repeatedly, ten times or more. J is TRBJ2-6 and V is TRBV7-8; D perhaps matches TRBD1 (5 bases). CDR1 is SGHVS and CDR2 is FQNEAQ in the germline V gene. This CDR3 spans 19 amino acids. The germline V and J ends were trimmed by 2 bases and 0 bases, with 17 bases remaining between them. This chain's CDR3 is CASSLRSRQFYSGANVLTF. CDR3 nucleotide sequence: TGTGCCAGCAGCTTAAGGTCCCGACAGTTCTACTCTGGGGCCAACGTCCTGACTTTC.

This clonotype was recorded a few times. The chain recombines TRBV7-2 with TRBJ2-2, with 7 bases lining up with TRBD1. Germline trimming cut 6 bases from V and 6 bases from J; bases unmatched to any gene: 7. CDR1 and CDR2 from the germline V gene are SGHTA and FQGNSA. The CDR3 contains 14 residues. The CDR3 DNA sequence: TGTGCCAGCAGGAACAACAGGGGAGCCGGGGAGCTGTTTTTT. It is translated as CASRNNRGAGELFF.

The V and J genes are TRBV27 and TRBJ2-1; 8 bases fit TRBD2. The V gene's germline CDR1 is MNHEY and CDR2 SMNVEV (reference sequence). The J segment lost 6 bases and the V segment lost 5 bases, leaving 9 bases of the junction unmatched. The CDR3 runs 15 residues. In nucleotides, the CDR3 is TGTGCCAGCAGTCTACTAGCGGTCCGGAGCAATGAGCAGTTCTTC. Its protein product is CASSLLAVRSNEQFF.

The chain is built from TRBV5-1 and TRBJ1-2, with D maybe TRBD1 (5 bases). The germline V gene encodes CDR1 SGHRS and CDR2 YFSETQ. This CDR3 comprises 13 residues. Trimming took 5 bases from V and 8 from J, leaving 16 bases between them. The CDR3 protein is CASRSGTADGYTF. The CDR3 DNA is TGCGCCAGCAGATCGGGGACCGCGGACGGCTACACCTTC. The full variable domain, completed using reference TRBV5-1 and TRBJ1-2, is KAGVTQTPRYLIKTRGQQVTLSCSPISGHRSVSWYQQTPGQGLQFLFEYFSETQRNKGNFPGRFSGRQFSNSRSEMNVSTLELGDSALYLCASRSGTADGYTFGSGTRLTVV.

J is TRBJ1-5 and V is TRBV7-2, with a weak D call TRBD1 (6 bases). Per the germline V gene, CDR1 is SGHTA and CDR2 is FQGNSA. The CDR3 is made up of 16 amino acids. Trimming took 1 base from V and 5 from J, leaving 15 bases between them. Here the CDR3 reads CASSLGGTLGDQPQHF. Written as DNA, the CDR3 is TGTGCCAGCAGCTTAGGAGGGACACTTGGGGATCAGCCCCAGCATTTT.

This clonotype was counted many times. The V and J genes are TRBV20-1 and TRBJ2-3, with D possibly being TRBD2 (5 bases). V was clipped by 4 bases and J by 2 bases, with 16 bases between them. The CDR3 length is 15 residues. Germline V gene lookup returns CDR1 DFQATT and CDR2 SNEGSKA (reference sequence). CDR3 sequence (DNA): TGCAGTGCTAAAGGGCGGAGGTTTTCCACAGATACGCAGTATTTT. Translated: CSAKGRRFSTDTQYF.

In its sample, this clonotype was seen a few times. The rearrangement joins TRBV20-1 to TRBJ2-2; D not resolved. The V and J ends lost 0 bases and 6 bases respectively, with 11 bases between them. The length of the CDR3 is 14 residues. CDR1 DFQATT and CDR2 SNEGSKA come from the germline V gene (reference sequence). DNA for the CDR3: TGCAGTGCTAGAGATTTTCAAGGCCCCGGGGAGCTGTTTTTT. Its translation: CSARDFQGPGELFF.

Here the CDR3 reads CAIKGTGGDEKLFF. In DNA form, the CDR3 reads TGTGCCATCAAGGGGACAGGGGGCGATGAAAAACTGTTTTTT. This chain connects TRBV10-3 to TRBJ1-4; 12 positions match TRBD1. Germline values: CDR1 ENHRY, CDR2 SYGVKD. The CDR3 covers 14 residues. Trimming cost V 7 bases and J 6 bases; bases outside gene matches: 3.

The rearrangement uses TRBV6-5 and TRBJ2-3; D might be TRBD2 (5 bases). Germline CDR1 and CDR2: MNHEY and SVGAGI. V lost 2 bases and J 0 bases, leaving 12 bases between the germline ends. The CDR3 covers 16 residues. Here the CDR3 reads CASSYPRSASTDTQYF. The DNA for the CDR3 is TGTGCCAGCAGTTACCCTCGTAGCGCTAGCACAGATACGCAGTATTTT.

This clonotype was seen a few times. The rearrangement uses TRBV11-2 and TRBJ2-1; 10 bases agree with TRBD2. The germline gives CDR1 SGHAT, CDR2 FQNNGV. The CDR3 has 15 residues. Trimming cost V 4 bases and J 5 bases; bases outside gene matches: 5. The chain's CDR3 is CASSSTSGHHNEQFF. For the CDR3, the DNA is TGTGCCAGCAGCTCGACTAGCGGGCATCACAATGAGCAGTTCTTC.

As regards this clonotype: At one of its ends the junction is not consistent with the germline gene, which may arise from a read error. The chain links TRBV13 to TRBJ2-1; the match to TRBD2 covers 10 bases. The CDR3 consists of 15 residues. Germline CDR1 PRHDT, CDR2 FYEKMQ (reference sequence). This CDR3 is CASSFWLAGAKDAVF. CDR3 DNA sequence: TGTGCCAGCAGCTTTTGGCTAGCGGGGGCCAAGGACGCTGTCTTC. The full variable domain, its missing parts supplied by reference TRBV13 and TRBJ2-1, is AAGVIQSPRHLIKEKRETATLKCYPIPRHDTVYWYQQGPGQDPQFLISFYEKMQSDKGSIPDRFSAQQFSDYHSELNMSSLELGDSALYFCASSFWLAGAKDAVFGPGTRLTVL.

In its sample, this clonotype was seen a few times. The chain has TRBV15 and TRBJ2-2; no reliable D call. The CDR3 is 13 amino acids. The V end was cut by 5 bases, the J end by 3 bases, with 7 bases between. Germline V lookup: CDR1 LNHNV, CDR2 YYDKDF (reference sequence). The CDR3 nucleotides are TGTGCCACCAGCCAGTTATACACCGGGGAGCTGTTTTTT. Encoded protein: CATSQLYTGELFF.

This clonotype was counted a few times. The chain couples TRBV5-1 to TRBJ2-1; 12 bases match TRBD2. The length of the CDR3 is 16 residues. From germline, CDR1 is SGHRS and CDR2 YFSETQ. Trimming took 1 base from V and 3 from J; bases not matched to a gene: 2. The CDR3 nucleotides read TGCGCCAGCAGCTTGCCTAGCGGGGGGGTCTACAATGAGCAGTTCTTC. This codes for CASSLPSGGVYNEQFF. Using reference TRBV5-1 and TRBJ2-1 for the parts outside the CDR3, the full variable domain is KAGVTQTPRYLIKTRGQQVTLSCSPISGHRSVSWYQQTPGQGLQFLFEYFSETQRNKGNFPGRFSGRQFSNSRSEMNVSTLELGDSALYLCASSLPSGGVYNEQFFGPGTRLTVL.

Only a few counts were recorded for this clonotype. The chain has TRBV27 and TRBJ2-7, with D possibly called TRBD1 or TRBD2 (5 bases each). The CDR3 totals 13 residues. V lost 2 bases to trimming and J lost 5 bases, with 10 bases between them. Per the germline V gene, CDR1 is MNHEY and CDR2 is SMNVEV (reference sequence). CDR3 loop: CASSLIGGHEQYV. Written as DNA, the CDR3 is TGTGCCAGCAGTTTAATTGGGGGTCACGAGCAGTACGTC.

V is TRBV10-3 and J is TRBJ1-4; D is possibly TRBD1 (5 bases). CDR1 and CDR2 (germline): ENHRY, SYGVKD. The V and J ends lost 10 bases and 6 bases respectively, with 18 bases between them. The CDR3 runs 14 residues. Here the CDR3 reads CATMPDTSHEKLFF. In DNA, the CDR3 is TGTGCCACGATGCCGGACACGTCTCATGAAAAACTGTTTTTT.

The sample holds many counts of this clonotype. The V and J genes are TRBV20-1 and TRBJ2-1; TRBD2 matches 10 bases. There are 14 residues in the CDR3. With V trimmed by 7 bases and J by 5 bases, 8 bases remained unmatched. Germline CDR1 and CDR2: DFQATT and SNEGSKA (reference sequence). CDR3: CSDRSGGPHNEQFF. DNA for the CDR3: TGCAGTGACCGTAGCGGGGGGCCCCACAATGAGCAGTTCTTC.

The chain has TRBV11-2 and TRBJ2-1; 12 bases are a match to TRBD2. Trimming took 5 bases from V and 8 from J; bases not matched to a gene: 7. CDR3 length equals 15 residues. In germline, CDR1 is SGHAT, CDR2 FQNNGV. The CDR3 coding sequence is TGTGCCAGCAGCCCGACTAGCGGGGGTGGTGATGAGCAGTTCTTC. This gives the protein CASSPTSGGGDEQFF. The full variable domain, with the rest looked up from reference TRBV11-2 and TRBJ2-1, is EAGVAQSPRYKIIEKRQSVAFWCNPISGHATLYWYQQILGQGPKLLIQFQNNGVVDDSQLPKDRFSAERLKGVDSTLKIQPAKLEDSAVYLCASSPTSGGGDEQFFGPGTRLTVL.